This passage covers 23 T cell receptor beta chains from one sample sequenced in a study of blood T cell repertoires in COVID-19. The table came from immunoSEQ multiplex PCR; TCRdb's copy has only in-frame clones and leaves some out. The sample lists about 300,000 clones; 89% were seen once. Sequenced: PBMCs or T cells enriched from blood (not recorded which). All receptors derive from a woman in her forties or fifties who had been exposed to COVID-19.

CDR3 sequence reads: CASSPGQERYGYTF. For the CDR3, the DNA is TGCGCCAGCAGCCCGGGACAGGAGAGGTATGGCTACACCTTC. The rearrangement uses TRBV5-1 and TRBJ1-2, with 8 bases matching TRBD1. CDR3 size: 14 residues. The germline V gene has CDR1 SGHRS and CDR2 YFSETQ. The V segment lost 4 bases and the J segment 5 bases; nucleotides outside the gene matches: 7.

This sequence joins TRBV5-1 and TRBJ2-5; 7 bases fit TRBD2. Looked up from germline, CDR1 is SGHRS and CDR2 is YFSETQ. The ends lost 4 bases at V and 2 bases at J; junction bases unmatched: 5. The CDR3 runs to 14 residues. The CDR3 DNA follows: TGCGCCAGCAGCGGGGGGGACTTACAAGAGACCCAGTACTTC. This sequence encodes CASSGGDLQETQYF.

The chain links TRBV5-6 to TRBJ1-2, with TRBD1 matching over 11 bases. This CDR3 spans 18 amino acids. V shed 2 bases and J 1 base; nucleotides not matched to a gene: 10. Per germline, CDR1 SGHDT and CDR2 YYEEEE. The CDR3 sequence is CASSFIPGQGVINYGYTF. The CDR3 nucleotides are TGTGCCAGCAGCTTTATACCGGGACAGGGGGTTATTAACTATGGCTACACCTTC.

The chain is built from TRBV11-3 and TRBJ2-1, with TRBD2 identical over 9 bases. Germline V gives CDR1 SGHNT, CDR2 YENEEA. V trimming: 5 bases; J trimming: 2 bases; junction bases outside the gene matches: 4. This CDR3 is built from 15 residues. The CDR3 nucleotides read TGTGCCAGCAGCGTGGGACTAGCAACCTACAATGAGCAGTTCTTC. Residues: CASSVGLATYNEQFF.

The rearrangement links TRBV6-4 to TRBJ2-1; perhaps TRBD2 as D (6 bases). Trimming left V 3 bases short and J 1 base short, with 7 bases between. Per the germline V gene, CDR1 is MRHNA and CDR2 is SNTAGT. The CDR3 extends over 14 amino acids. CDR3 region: CASSERGSYNEQFF. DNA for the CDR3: TGTGCCAGCAGTGAACGGGGGTCCTACAATGAGCAGTTCTTC.

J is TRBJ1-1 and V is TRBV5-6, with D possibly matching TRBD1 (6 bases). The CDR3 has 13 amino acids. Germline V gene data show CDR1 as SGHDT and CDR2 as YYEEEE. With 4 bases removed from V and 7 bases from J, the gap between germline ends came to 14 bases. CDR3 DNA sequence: TGTGCCAGCAGCCGAAGACAGGACTTTGAAGCTTTCTTT. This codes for CASSRRQDFEAFF.

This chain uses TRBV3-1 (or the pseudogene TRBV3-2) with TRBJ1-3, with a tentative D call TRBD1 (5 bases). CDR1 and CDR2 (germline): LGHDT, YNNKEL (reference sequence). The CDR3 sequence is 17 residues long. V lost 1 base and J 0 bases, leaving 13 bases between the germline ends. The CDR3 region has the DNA TGTGCCAGCAGCCAAGCACTACGGCAGGGCTCTGGAAACACCATATATTTT. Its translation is CASSQALRQGSGNTIYF.

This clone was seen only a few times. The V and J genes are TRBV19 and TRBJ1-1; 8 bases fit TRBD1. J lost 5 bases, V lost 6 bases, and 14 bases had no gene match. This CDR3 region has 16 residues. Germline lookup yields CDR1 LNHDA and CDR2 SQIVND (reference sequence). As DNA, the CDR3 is TGTGCCAGTAGCCCAATTACAGGGGGGGCGGGGACTGAAGCTTTCTTT. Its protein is CASSPITGGAGTEAFF.

The CDR3 region is CASSYGDRGLDVLTF. Written as DNA, the CDR3 is TGTGCCAGCAGTTACGGGGACAGGGGGCTTGACGTCCTGACTTTC. The V gene is TRBV6-6, the J gene TRBJ2-6; 12 bases map to TRBD1. The germline CDR1 and CDR2 sequences are MNHNY and SVGAGI (reference sequence). The CDR3 runs 15 residues. Losses at the gene ends were 2 bases for V and 11 bases for J; bases not matched to a gene: 4.

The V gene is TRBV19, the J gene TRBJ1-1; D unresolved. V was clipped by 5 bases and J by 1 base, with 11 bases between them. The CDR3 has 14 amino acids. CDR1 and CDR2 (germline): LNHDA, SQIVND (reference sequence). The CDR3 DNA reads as TGTGCCAGTAGTTTCGCAGGCAGGAACACTGAAGCTTTCTTT. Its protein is CASSFAGRNTEAFF.

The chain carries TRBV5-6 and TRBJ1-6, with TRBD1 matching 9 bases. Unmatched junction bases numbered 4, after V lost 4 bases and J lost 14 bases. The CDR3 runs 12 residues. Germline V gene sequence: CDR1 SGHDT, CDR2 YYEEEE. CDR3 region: CASSIRDRALHF. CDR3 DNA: TGTGCCAGCAGCATCCGGGACAGGGCCCTCCACTTT.

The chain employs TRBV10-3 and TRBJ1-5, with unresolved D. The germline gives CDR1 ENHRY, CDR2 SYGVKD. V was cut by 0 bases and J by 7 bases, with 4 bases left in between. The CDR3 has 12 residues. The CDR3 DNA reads TGTGCCATCAGTGAGTCAGCCCAGCCCCAGCATTTT. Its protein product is CAISESAQPQHF.

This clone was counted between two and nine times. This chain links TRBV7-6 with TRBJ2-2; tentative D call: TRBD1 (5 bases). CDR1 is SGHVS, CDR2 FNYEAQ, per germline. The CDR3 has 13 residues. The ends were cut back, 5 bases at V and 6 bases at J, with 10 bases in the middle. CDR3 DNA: TGTGCCAGCAGCCAAGGGGTATCCGGGGAGCTGTTTTTT. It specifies CASSQGVSGELFF.

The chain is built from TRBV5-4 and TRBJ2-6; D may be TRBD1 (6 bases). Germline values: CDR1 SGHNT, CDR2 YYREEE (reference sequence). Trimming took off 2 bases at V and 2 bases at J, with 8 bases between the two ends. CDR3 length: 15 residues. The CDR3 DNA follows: TGTGCCAGCAGCTTTTCAGGGGCTGGGGCCAACGTCCTGACTTTC. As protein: CASSFSGAGANVLTF.

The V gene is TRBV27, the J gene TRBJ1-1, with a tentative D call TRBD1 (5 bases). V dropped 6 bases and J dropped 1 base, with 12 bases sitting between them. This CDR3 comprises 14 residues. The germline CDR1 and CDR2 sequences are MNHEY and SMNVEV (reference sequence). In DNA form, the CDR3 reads TGTGCCAGCAGGGGCACAGGTCCGAACACTGAAGCTTTCTTT. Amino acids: CASRGTGPNTEAFF.

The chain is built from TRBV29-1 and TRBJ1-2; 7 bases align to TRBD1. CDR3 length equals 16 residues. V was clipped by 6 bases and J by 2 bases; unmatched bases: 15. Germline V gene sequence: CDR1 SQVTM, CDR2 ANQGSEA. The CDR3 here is CSVTGDSGGRNYGYTF. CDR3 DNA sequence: TGCAGCGTCACAGGGGACTCGGGCGGTAGGAACTATGGCTACACCTTC.

The CDR3 coding sequence is TGTGCCAGCAGTTACTCCCGGGACTCCGGGGAGCTGTTTTTT. It translates to CASSYSRDSGELFF. This chain uses TRBV6-5 with TRBJ2-2; tentatively, D is TRBD2 (6 bases). CDR3 length: 14 amino acids. V lost 0 bases and J 6 bases, leaving 8 bases between the germline ends. From germline, CDR1 is MNHEY and CDR2 SVGAGI.

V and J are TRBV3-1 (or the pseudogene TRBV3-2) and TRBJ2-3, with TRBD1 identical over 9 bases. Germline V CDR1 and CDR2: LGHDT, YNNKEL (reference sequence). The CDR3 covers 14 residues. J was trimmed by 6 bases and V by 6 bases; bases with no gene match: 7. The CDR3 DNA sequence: TGTGCCAGCAGGTCCACAGGGGGCCTGGATACGCAGTATTTT. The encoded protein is CASRSTGGLDTQYF.

The CDR3 loop is CASSPLQGEKTQYF. The CDR3 DNA reads as TGTGCCAGCTCACCATTACAGGGGGAAAAGACCCAGTACTTC. The V call is TRBV18, the J call TRBJ2-5, with 8 bases lining up with TRBD1. From germline, CDR1 is KGHSH and CDR2 LQKENI. V dropped 2 bases and J dropped 6; count of bases not matched to a gene: 5. This CDR3 contains 14 residues.

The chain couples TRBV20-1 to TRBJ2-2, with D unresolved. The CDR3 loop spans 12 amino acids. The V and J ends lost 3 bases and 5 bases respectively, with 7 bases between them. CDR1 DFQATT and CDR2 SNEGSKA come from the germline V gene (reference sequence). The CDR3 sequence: CSASKLTGELFF. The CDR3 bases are TGCAGTGCTAGTAAGCTGACCGGGGAGCTGTTTTTT.

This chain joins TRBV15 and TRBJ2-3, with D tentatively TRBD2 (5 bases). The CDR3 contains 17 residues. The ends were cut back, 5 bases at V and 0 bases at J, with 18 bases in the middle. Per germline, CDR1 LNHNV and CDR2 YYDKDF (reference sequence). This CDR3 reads CATSSTLGAVSTDTQYF. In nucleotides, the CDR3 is TGTGCCACCAGCTCGACCCTGGGAGCGGTAAGCACAGATACGCAGTATTTT.

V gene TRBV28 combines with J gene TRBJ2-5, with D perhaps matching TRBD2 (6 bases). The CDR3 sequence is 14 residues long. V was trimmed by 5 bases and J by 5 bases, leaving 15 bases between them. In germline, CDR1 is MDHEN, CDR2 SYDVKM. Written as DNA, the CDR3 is TGTGCCAGCAGTATATCCCGGGGACTGGAGACCCAGTACTTC. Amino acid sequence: CASSISRGLETQYF.

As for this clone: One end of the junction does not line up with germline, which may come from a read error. Written as DNA, the CDR3 is TGTGCCAGCAGTTACGAGGTGGGCAGGGTCTTCCACTTC. As protein: CASSYEVGRVFHF. The chain combines TRBV6-5 with TRBJ2-5; tentative D call: TRBD1 (5 bases). The CDR3 runs to 13 residues. Per germline, CDR1 MNHEY and CDR2 SVGAGI.